These 9 T cell receptor beta chains came from one sample sequenced in a study of shared clonotypes between healthy human individuals. Produced via immunoSEQ multiplex PCR; TCRdb's table is partial and in-frame only. The repertoire consists of fewer than 1.4 million clones, with 75% to 85% occurring once and the leading ten covering around 0.6%. The specimen was memory CD4+ T cells from PBMCs. Subset specified: CD45RA-negative fraction. The receptor set was obtained from a man between 18 and 29 years old in good health. Some clones in this sample may be carry-over from other donors' samples.

On this clone: With a far larger clone one base away, a read error is the likely cause. In the same sample, other DNA sequences code for this CDR3. This chain connects TRBV7-2 to TRBJ1-5, with D possibly TRBD1 on 5 matching bases. Germline V gives CDR1 SGHTA, CDR2 FQGNSA. V was pared by 3 bases and J by 1 base, with 7 bases between. This CDR3 is built from 14 residues. CDR3 sequence: CASSFRDSNQPQHF. DNA for the CDR3: TGTGCCAGCAGCTTTCGGGACAGCAATCAGCCCCAGCATTTT.

Details on this clone: Additional DNA sequences in this sample encode the identical CDR3. The J gene is TRBJ2-2, the V gene TRBV6-5; possibly TRBD2 for D (6 bases). The V gene's germline CDR1 is MNHEY and CDR2 SVGAGI. V lost 0 bases to trimming and J lost 1 base, with 6 bases between them. The CDR3 runs 15 residues. DNA for the CDR3: TGTGCCAGCAGTTACTCCGGGGGGAACACCGGGGAGCTGTTTTTT. Amino acids: CASSYSGGNTGELFF.

The rearrangement uses TRBV20-1 and TRBJ1-3; no clear D gene. The V end lost 1 base, the J end lost 9 bases, and 7 bases lay between the germline ends. Germline loops: CDR1 DFQATT, CDR2 SNEGSKA (reference sequence). The CDR3 has 11 residues. The CDR3 DNA reads as TGCAGTGCTAGAGGAGGAGGCACCATATATTTT. Its translation: CSARGGGTIYF.

The CDR3 is CSARKGDEQFF. CDR3 sequence (DNA): TGCAGTGCTAGAAAAGGGGATGAGCAGTTCTTC. The J gene is TRBJ2-1, the V gene TRBV20-1, with D tentatively TRBD1 (5 bases). Germline assignment: CDR1 DFQATT and CDR2 SNEGSKA (reference sequence). The CDR3 is made up of 11 amino acids. Trimming left V 2 bases short and J 8 bases short, with 7 bases between.

This clone has just a few counts. The chain has TRBV9 and TRBJ1-2, with a weak D call TRBD1 (5 bases). CDR3 length: 13 residues. CDR1 and CDR2 (germline): SGDLS, YYNGEE. V lost 4 bases, J lost 4 bases, and 11 bases lay in between. CDR3 protein: CASSTGTLYGYTF. In nucleotides, the CDR3 is TGTGCCAGCAGCACCGGGACTCTCTATGGCTACACCTTC.

J is TRBJ1-2 and V is TRBV28; 8 bases agree with TRBD1. Germline CDR1 is MDHEN and CDR2 is SYDVKM. The CDR3 sequence is 12 residues long. V shed 6 bases, J shed 8 bases, and the junction held 5 bases outside the gene matches. CDR3 coding DNA: TGTGCCAGCAGCCGCGGACAGGGCGGCTACACCTTC. Translating it yields CASSRGQGGYTF.

This clone was seen more than once but under ten times. This chain uses TRBV19 with TRBJ1-4, with D perhaps matching TRBD1 (5 bases). CDR1 LNHDA and CDR2 SQIVND come from the germline V gene (reference sequence). V shed 5 bases and J shed 6 bases, with 16 bases lying between them. The CDR3 length is 15 residues. CDR3 residues: CASSFHRMGDEKLFF. CDR3 DNA sequence: TGTGCCAGTAGTTTCCACAGGATGGGGGATGAAAAACTGTTTTTT.

This clone came up a few times. The chain uses TRBV7-9 and TRBJ2-3; possibly TRBD2 for D (5 bases). In germline, CDR1 is SEHNR, CDR2 FQNEAQ (reference sequence). Trimming removed 5 bases from V and 2 bases from J, with 17 bases in between. This CDR3 has 16 residues. CDR3: CASSGAWGVNTDTQYF. The CDR3 DNA follows: TGTGCCAGCAGCGGCGCATGGGGAGTCAACACAGATACGCAGTATTTT. The full variable domain, with the rest looked up from reference TRBV7-9 and TRBJ2-3, is DTGVSQNPRHKITKRGQNVTFRCDPISEHNRLYWYRQTLGQGPEFLTYFQNEAQLEKSRLLSDRFSAERPKGSFSTLEIQRTEQGDSAMYLCASSGAWGVNTDTQYFGPGTRLTVL.

Turning to this clone: This sample includes further DNA sequences coding for the same CDR3. The chain joins TRBV7-3 to TRBJ2-2; D perhaps matches TRBD1 (6 bases). Germline loops: CDR1 SGHTA, CDR2 FQGTGA. The CDR3 sequence is 14 residues long. The V end lost 5 bases, the J end lost 4 bases, and 11 bases lay between the germline ends. CDR3 nucleotides: TGTGCCAGCAGCCTCACAGGGATCACCGGGGAGCTGTTTTTT. Translation gives CASSLTGITGELFF.